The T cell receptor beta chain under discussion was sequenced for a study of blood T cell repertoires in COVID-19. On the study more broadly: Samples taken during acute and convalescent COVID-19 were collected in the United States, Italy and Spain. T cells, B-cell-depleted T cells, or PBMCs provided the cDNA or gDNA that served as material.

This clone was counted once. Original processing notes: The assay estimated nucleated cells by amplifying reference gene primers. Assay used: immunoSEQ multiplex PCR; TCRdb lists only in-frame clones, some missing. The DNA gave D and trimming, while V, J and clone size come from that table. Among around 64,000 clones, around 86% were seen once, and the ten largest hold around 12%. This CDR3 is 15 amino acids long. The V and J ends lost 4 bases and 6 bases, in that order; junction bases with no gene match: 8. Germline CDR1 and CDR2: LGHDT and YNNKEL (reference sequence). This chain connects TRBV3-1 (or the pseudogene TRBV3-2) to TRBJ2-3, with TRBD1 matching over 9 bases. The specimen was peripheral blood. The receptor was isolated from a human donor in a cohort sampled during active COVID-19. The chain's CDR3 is CASSLRTGVGDTQYF. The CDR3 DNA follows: TGTGCCAGCAGCCTTCGGACAGGGGTTGGGGATACGCAGTATTTT.